The 20 T cell receptor beta chains below were found in one sample sequenced in a study of shared clonotypes between healthy human individuals. Naive CD8 cells comprised CD45RO-negative, CCR7-positively selected cells, excluding terminally differentiated effector memory CD45RA+ cells. Here immunoSEQ multiplex PCR was the method, and the copy in TCRdb shows in-frame clones only, minus some. The sample includes roughly 2.1 million clones, just over 90% of them seen just once. The sequencing input was naive CD8+ T cells from PBMCs. The receptors stem from a man aged 18-30 years in good health. Some clones in this sample may be carry-over from other donors' samples.

The chain employs TRBV19 and TRBJ1-5; D gene uncertain. The CDR3 has 15 amino acids. Germline-derived CDR1 and CDR2 are LNHDA and SQIVND (reference sequence). The V and J ends lost 3 bases and 3 bases respectively, with 12 bases between them. CDR3 sequence reads: CASSIVEGVNQPQHF. Here the CDR3 DNA reads TGTGCCAGTAGTATTGTTGAAGGAGTCAATCAGCCCCAGCATTTT.

The CDR3 loop reads CASSLWRPTDTQYF. CDR3 DNA: TGCGCCAGCAGCTTGTGGCGGCCCACAGATACGCAGTATTTT. The chain carries TRBV5-1 and TRBJ2-3; D call uncertain. V lost 1 base, J lost 2 bases, and 8 bases lay in between. This CDR3 comprises 14 residues. Germline CDR1 SGHRS, CDR2 YFSETQ. Looking up the rest from reference TRBV5-1 and TRBJ2-3 gives the full variable domain: KAGVTQTPRYLIKTRGQQVTLSCSPISGHRSVSWYQQTPGQGLQFLFEYFSETQRNKGNFPGRFSGRQFSNSRSEMNVSTLELGDSALYLCASSLWRPTDTQYFGPGTRLTVL.

Points on this clone: Other DNA variants within this sample encode the same CDR3. The rearrangement links TRBV10-3 to TRBJ2-3, with D perhaps TRBD2 (5 bases). Trimming took 0 bases from V and 2 from J, leaving 9 bases between them. CDR1 is ENHRY, CDR2 SYGVKD, per germline. The CDR3 sequence is 15 residues long. DNA for the CDR3: TGTGCCATCAGTGAGTCCCGTGACTACACAGATACGCAGTATTTT. As protein: CAISESRDYTDTQYF.

The rearrangement links TRBV10-3 to TRBJ1-1; 7 bases match TRBD1. The V gene's germline CDR1 is ENHRY and CDR2 SYGVKD. Trimming at V came to 2 bases and at J to 5 bases, leaving 11 bases not matched to a gene. The CDR3 is 16 residues long. The CDR3 region is CAISEPGTAWGTEAFF. The DNA of the CDR3 is TGTGCCATCAGTGAGCCGGGGACAGCCTGGGGGACTGAAGCTTTCTTT.

This clone has only one observation. CDR3 protein: CASSYSPNTEAFF. CDR3 nucleotides: TGTGCCAGCAGTTATTCACCGAACACTGAAGCTTTCTTT. The chain combines TRBV5-6 with TRBJ1-1, with unresolved D. The CDR3 totals 13 residues. Germline V CDR1 and CDR2: SGHDT, YYEEEE. Trimming removed 5 bases at V and 1 base at J, with 9 bases between.

This sequence joins TRBV19 and TRBJ1-1, with 7 nucleotides matching TRBD1. The CDR3 is 15 amino acids. CDR1 and CDR2 (germline): LNHDA, SQIVND (reference sequence). V shed 4 bases and J 7 bases; nucleotides not matched to a gene: 12. Here the CDR3 DNA reads TGTGCCAGTAGTACCTCCGCCGGACAGGAGTTTGAAGCTTTCTTT. Its protein product is CASSTSAGQEFEAFF.

The chain recombines TRBV27 with TRBJ2-4; D is perhaps TRBD2 (5 bases). The CDR3 has 13 residues. The V end was cut by 2 bases, the J end by 9 bases, with 11 bases between. Germline V CDR1 and CDR2: MNHEY, SMNVEV (reference sequence). CDR3 nucleotides: TGTGCCAGCAGTTTACAAGGGCGGGCCATTCAGTACTTC. Amino acids: CASSLQGRAIQYF.

This rearrangement joins TRBV30 to TRBJ1-2; 7 nucleotides line up with TRBD1. V trimming: 0 bases; J trimming: 8 bases; junction bases outside the gene matches: 6. Germline CDR1 is GTSNPN and CDR2 is SVGIG (reference sequence). The CDR3 loop spans 13 amino acids. The chain's CDR3 is CAWSVGGTEGYTF. As DNA, the CDR3 is TGTGCCTGGAGTGTAGGAGGGACAGAGGGCTACACCTTC. The variable domain in full, completed from reference TRBV30 and TRBJ1-2, reads SQTIHQWPATLVQPVGSPLSLECTVEGTSNPNLYWYRQAAGRGLQLLFYSVGIGQISSEVPQNLSASRPQDRQFILSSKKLLLSDSGFYLCAWSVGGTEGYTFGSGTRLTVV.

The CDR3: CASSLPPGLAGSSYNEQFF. The CDR3 bases are TGCGCCAGCAGCTTGCCACCCGGACTAGCGGGGTCCTCCTACAATGAGCAGTTCTTC. The chain uses TRBV5-1 and TRBJ2-1, with TRBD2 identical over 12 bases. CDR1 and CDR2 (germline): SGHRS, YFSETQ. V was clipped by 1 base and J by 0 bases; unmatched bases: 8. CDR3 length: 19 residues.

The chain joins TRBV4-3 to TRBJ2-7; unclear D gene. Deletions cut 1 base from V and 4 bases from J, with 17 bases between. The CDR3 runs 16 residues. In germline, CDR1 is LGHNA, CDR2 YSLEER. The CDR3 nucleotides are TGCGCCAGCAGCCAAGTTTGGACCCCGCCCGTTTACGAGCAGTACTTC. Translating gives CASSQVWTPPVYEQYF.

The chain has TRBV9 and TRBJ2-5, with D possibly TRBD2 on 6 matching bases. Trimming left V 1 base short and J 5 bases short, with 18 bases between. Germline V gene lookup returns CDR1 SGDLS and CDR2 YYNGEE. The CDR3 runs 16 residues. The CDR3 spells CASSVSGGFGLETQYF. The CDR3 DNA reads TGTGCCAGCAGCGTATCTGGAGGGTTTGGTTTGGAGACCCAGTACTTC.

This clone is a singleton in its sample. CDR3 nucleotides: TGTGCCAGCAGCTTAACTGAGGACCACAATGAGCAGTTCTTC. Translation gives CASSLTEDHNEQFF. The V gene is TRBV13, the J gene TRBJ2-1; D is ambiguous. CDR3 length equals 14 residues. Trimming cost V 2 bases and J 5 bases, with 10 bases left between them. Germline lookup yields CDR1 PRHDT and CDR2 FYEKMQ (reference sequence).

The chain has TRBV5-1 and TRBJ2-1, with 8 nucleotides matching TRBD2. The J segment lost 7 bases and the V segment lost 2 bases, leaving 2 bases of the junction unmatched. CDR3 length equals 13 residues. The germline V gene encodes CDR1 SGHRS and CDR2 YFSETQ. CDR3 in amino acids: CASSLAGENEQFF. The CDR3 DNA follows: TGCGCCAGCAGCTTAGCGGGAGAAAATGAGCAGTTCTTC.

The chain recombines TRBV7-9 with TRBJ1-2, with a tentative D call TRBD1 (6 bases). V lost 0 bases to trimming and J lost 0 bases, with 11 bases between them. CDR3 length equals 16 residues. Germline V gene sequence: CDR1 SEHNR, CDR2 FQNEAQ (reference sequence). Here the CDR3 DNA reads TGTGCCAGCAGCTTAGCCGGGACACGAACTAACTATGGCTACACCTTC. Encoded protein: CASSLAGTRTNYGYTF. Supplemented by reference TRBV7-9 and TRBJ1-2, the full variable domain reads DTGVSQNPRHKITKRGQNVTFRCDPISEHNRLYWYRQTLGQGPEFLTYFQNEAQLEKSRLLSDRFSAERPKGSFSTLEIQRTEQGDSAMYLCASSLAGTRTNYGYTFGSGTRLTVV.

With respect to this clone: This sample includes further DNA sequences coding for the same CDR3. The chain has TRBV9 and TRBJ2-2; D is possibly TRBD2 (6 bases). Trimming shortened V by 5 bases and J by 1 base, and 6 bases separated the two germline ends. Germline CDR1 is SGDLS and CDR2 is YYNGEE. This CDR3 comprises 13 residues. The CDR3 reads CASRAGNTGELFF. Written as DNA, the CDR3 is TGTGCCAGCAGAGCGGGGAACACCGGGGAGCTGTTTTTT. The variable domain in full, with the rest retrieved from reference TRBV9 and TRBJ2-2, is DSGVTQTPKHLITATGQRVTLRCSPRSGDLSVYWYQQSLDQGLQFLIQYYNGEERAKGNILERFSAQQFPDLHSELNLSSLELGDSALYFCASRAGNTGELFFGEGSRLTVL.

V gene TRBV13 combines with J gene TRBJ2-7, with 7 bases that match TRBD2. V lost 2 bases to trimming and J lost 2 bases; unmatched junction nucleotides: 6. This CDR3 region has 15 residues. The germline gives CDR1 PRHDT, CDR2 FYEKMQ (reference sequence). CDR3: CASSLTSGRAYEQYF. DNA for the CDR3: TGTGCCAGCAGCTTAACATCGGGGAGGGCCTACGAGCAGTACTTC.

The chain combines TRBV7-3 with TRBJ1-1; D unclear. Germline CDR1 reads SGHTA; CDR2 reads FQGTGA. Trimming removed 2 bases from V and 2 bases from J, with 6 bases in between. CDR3 size: 13 residues. The CDR3 reads CASSLPPNTEAFF. Written as DNA, the CDR3 is TGTGCCAGCAGCTTACCTCCCAACACTGAAGCTTTCTTT.

The chain employs TRBV5-1 and TRBJ1-5; D is ambiguous. Trimming left V 0 bases short and J 9 bases short, with 4 bases between. The V gene's germline CDR1 is SGHRS and CDR2 YFSETQ. The CDR3 sequence is 11 residues long. CDR3 sequence reads: CASSLEGPQHF. The CDR3 region has the DNA TGCGCCAGCAGCTTGGAGGGGCCCCAGCATTTT. Based on the CDR3 plus reference TRBV5-1 and TRBJ1-5, the full variable domain is KAGVTQTPRYLIKTRGQQVTLSCSPISGHRSVSWYQQTPGQGLQFLFEYFSETQRNKGNFPGRFSGRQFSNSRSEMNVSTLELGDSALYLCASSLEGPQHFGDGTRLSIL.

The chain has TRBV28 and TRBJ2-3, with 11 bases identical to TRBD2. V was clipped by 4 bases and J by 1 base; unmatched bases: 4. CDR1 is MDHEN and CDR2 is SYDVKM in the germline V gene. This CDR3 is built from 16 residues. CDR3 in DNA: TGTGCCAGCAGTTCAGGGACTAGCGGAGGCACAGATACGCAGTATTTT. Translated: CASSSGTSGGTDTQYF. The whole variable domain, remainder taken from reference TRBV28 and TRBJ2-3, is DVKVTQSSRYLVKRTGEKVFLECVQDMDHENMFWYRQDPGLGLRLIYFSYDVKMKEKGDIPEGYSVSREKKERFSLILESASTNQTSMYLCASSSGTSGGTDTQYFGPGTRLTVL.

This rearrangement joins TRBV28 to TRBJ1-1, with a weak D call TRBD1 (6 bases). From germline, CDR1 is MDHEN and CDR2 SYDVKM. V was cut by 1 base and J by 3 bases, with 24 bases left in between. CDR3 length: 19 amino acids. CDR3 nucleotide sequence: TGTGCCAGCAGTTTATCGGACAGTTCGGCTTTTGGGACCTACACTGAAGCTTTCTTT. This translates into CASSLSDSSAFGTYTEAFF.